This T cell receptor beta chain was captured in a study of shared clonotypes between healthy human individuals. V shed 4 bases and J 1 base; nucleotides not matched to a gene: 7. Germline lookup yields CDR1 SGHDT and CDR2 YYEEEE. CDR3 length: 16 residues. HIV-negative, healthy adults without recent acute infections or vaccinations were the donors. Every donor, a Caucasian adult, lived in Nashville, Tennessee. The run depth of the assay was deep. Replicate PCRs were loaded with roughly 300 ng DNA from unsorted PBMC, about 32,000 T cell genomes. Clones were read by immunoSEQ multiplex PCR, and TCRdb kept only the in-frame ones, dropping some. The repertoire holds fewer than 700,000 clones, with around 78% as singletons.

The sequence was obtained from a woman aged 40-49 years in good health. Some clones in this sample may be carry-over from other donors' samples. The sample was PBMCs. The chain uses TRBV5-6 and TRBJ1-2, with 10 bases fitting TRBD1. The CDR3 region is CASSPGTGVFNYGYTF. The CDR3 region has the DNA TGTGCCAGCAGCCCCGGGACAGGGGTCTTTAACTATGGCTACACCTTC.